This TCR beta chain originates from a study of T cell clonality in common variable immunodeficiency. With 0 bases removed from V and 0 bases from J, the gap between germline ends came to 4 bases. The germline V gene encodes CDR1 SGHRS and CDR2 YFSETQ. The CDR3 contains 15 residues. There are many counts of this clone. The read terminates 3 residues ahead of where the CDR3 ends, so the germline J gene completes it. Sequencing was performed with immunoSEQ multiplex PCR; in TCRdb, only in-frame clones are kept and a portion is missing. The table records 44,000 or so clones without singletons, the ten largest covering about 0.73%.

Material for sequencing was peripheral blood mononuclear cells. The chain combines TRBV5-1 with TRBJ2-6; unclear D gene. This receptor was taken from a person aged 18 to 75 in good health. CDR3 protein: CASSLANSGANVLTF. The sequenced part of the CDR3 DNA is TGCGCCAGCAGCTTGGCTAACTCTGGGGCCAACGTC.